Shown below are 5 T cell receptor beta chains from a single sample sequenced in a study of shared clonotypes between healthy human individuals. Measured with immunoSEQ multiplex PCR; TCRdb has only the in-frame clones, and not every one. The sample shows about 120,000 clones, 68% of them seen only once. Sequenced material: memory CD8+ T cells sorted from blood. Subset here: CD45RO+ cells pooled with CCR7-negative TemRA cells. The source is a woman aged 30 to 39 in good health.

The chain is built from TRBV5-8 and TRBJ1-5; TRBD1 matches at 7 bases. The CDR3 runs to 15 residues. Trimming removed 0 bases from V and 7 bases from J; junction bases left unmatched: 7. Germline CDR1 reads SGHTS; CDR2 reads YDEGEE. DNA for the CDR3: TGTGCCAGCAGCTTGGGACAGGGCACGGGGCAGCCCCAGCATTTT. It specifies CASSLGQGTGQPQHF. Full variable domain (rest looked up from reference TRBV5-8 and TRBJ1-5): EAGVTQSPTHLIKTRGQQATLRCSPISGHTSVYWYQQALGLGLQFLLWYDEGEERNRGNFPPRFSGRQFPNYSSELNVNALELEDSALYLCASSLGQGTGQPQHFGDGTRLSIL.

The CDR3 DNA reads TGCAGCGTTGAAGATCAGGGTTACGAGCAGTACTTC. This translates into CSVEDQGYEQYF. The rearrangement uses TRBV29-1 and TRBJ2-7; D is perhaps TRBD1 (5 bases). V dropped 0 bases and J dropped 4 bases, with 7 bases sitting between them. The CDR3 contains 12 residues. Germline V gives CDR1 SQVTM, CDR2 ANQGSEA.

This chain connects TRBV15 to TRBJ2-3; no reliable D call. The CDR3 has 15 residues. The ends were cut back, 3 bases at V and 2 bases at J, with 12 bases in the middle. In germline, CDR1 is LNHNV, CDR2 YYDKDF (reference sequence). In DNA form, the CDR3 reads TGTGCCACCAGCAGTGGGCGAGGTTCCACAGATACGCAGTATTTT. This codes for CATSSGRGSTDTQYF.

The rearrangement joins TRBV28 to TRBJ2-7, with D uncertain. V shed 6 bases and J shed 6 bases, with 21 bases lying between them. There are 15 residues in the CDR3. From germline, CDR1 is MDHEN and CDR2 SYDVKM. The CDR3 region is CASSPEIRLDPEQYF. The CDR3 nucleotides read TGTGCCAGCAGCCCAGAGATCCGTCTGGACCCCGAGCAGTACTTC.

The chain couples TRBV28 to TRBJ1-4; D call uncertain. Germline V lookup: CDR1 MDHEN, CDR2 SYDVKM. Trimming removed 5 bases from V and 3 bases from J, with 10 bases in between. This CDR3 region has 14 residues. CDR3: CASSRGGSNEKLFF. The CDR3 DNA sequence: TGTGCCAGCAGTCGGGGAGGGTCTAATGAAAAACTGTTTTTT.